The entry below gives a single T cell receptor (beta chain) sequence along with its context. The sample comes from a study of blood T cell repertoires in COVID-19. Study-level background: Samples representing acute and convalescent COVID-19 were sourced from the United States, Italy and Spain.

In the original workflow: Estimation of nucleated cell counts was performed using reference gene primer amplification. TCRdb keeps only in-frame clones here, not all; method: immunoSEQ multiplex PCR. Clone size and V and J calls were adopted from that table, with D and trimming inferred from the DNA. The sample comprises 150,000 to 190,000 clones, approximately 86% of which are singletons, and 2.4% rests with the top ten. The V end lost 2 bases, the J end lost 0 bases, and 11 bases lay between the germline ends. There are 16 residues in the CDR3. Germline V lookup: CDR1 SGHRS, CDR2 YFSETQ. The sample was peripheral blood. The clonotype comes from a woman in her 70s with acute or convalescent COVID-19. The chain employs TRBV5-1 and TRBJ1-4; tentatively, D is TRBD1 (5 bases). The CDR3 DNA follows: TGCGCCAGCAGCTTAAATGGGGCCGCAACTAATGAAAAACTGTTTTTT. It translates to CASSLNGAATNEKLFF. The full variable domain, its missing parts supplied by reference TRBV5-1 and TRBJ1-4, is KAGVTQTPRYLIKTRGQQVTLSCSPISGHRSVSWYQQTPGQGLQFLFEYFSETQRNKGNFPGRFSGRQFSNSRSEMNVSTLELGDSALYLCASSLNGAATNEKLFFGSGTQLSVL.